This TCR beta chain was sequenced in a study of T cell responses to AZD1222 COVID-19 vaccine. Whole-study context: Researchers grouped second doses given at about 4 or about 12 weeks into one pool.

CDR1 and CDR2 from the germline V gene are SNHLY and FYNNEI. The V end lost 1 base, the J end lost 0 bases, and 7 bases lay between the germline ends. This CDR3 is 15 amino acids long. Some clones are missing from TCRdb's copy, which holds only in-frame ones; the method was immunoSEQ multiplex PCR. The profile shows 120,000 or so clones, around nine tenths of them singletons. In this sample, this clone turned up a few times. The sequence came from an adult in good health. The chain combines TRBV2 with TRBJ1-5; unclear D gene. Specimen: peripheral blood, collected on day 0 of AZD1222 vaccination. The CDR3 nucleotides are TGTGCCAGCAGTGAAGAGGTCAGTAGCAATCAGCCCCAGCATTTT. Its protein is CASSEEVSSNQPQHF.